Below, 23 T cell receptor beta chains from the same sample are listed, as sequenced in a study of blood T cell repertoires in COVID-19. The repertoire was sequenced with immunoSEQ multiplex PCR; TCRdb's copy has only in-frame clones and lacks some. This table has about 140,000 clones, roughly 80% appearing once. The material sequenced was peripheral blood. The receptor set was obtained from a man in his fifties or sixties with active or convalescent COVID-19.

The J gene is TRBJ1-5, the V gene TRBV6-4, with D unresolved. Trimming cost V 0 bases and J 0 bases, with 12 bases left between them. This CDR3 contains 17 residues. Germline V gene data show CDR1 as MRHNA and CDR2 as SNTAGT. CDR3 DNA: TGTGCCAGCAGTGACTCGGGCGCGGGAATTAGCAATCAGCCCCAGCATTTT. Its translation: CASSDSGAGISNQPQHF.

The rearrangement joins TRBV28 to TRBJ2-5, with 9 bases lining up with TRBD2. The CDR3 contains 16 residues. Per germline, CDR1 MDHEN and CDR2 SYDVKM. Trimming cost V 3 bases and J 5 bases; bases outside gene matches: 10. CDR3 sequence reads: CASSLPRGGGGETQYF. CDR3 nucleotides: TGTGCCAGCAGTTTGCCGCGCGGGGGGGGCGGCGAGACCCAGTACTTC. The full variable domain, with the rest looked up from reference TRBV28 and TRBJ2-5, is DVKVTQSSRYLVKRTGEKVFLECVQDMDHENMFWYRQDPGLGLRLIYFSYDVKMKEKGDIPEGYSVSREKKERFSLILESASTNQTSMYLCASSLPRGGGGETQYFGPGTRLLVL.

The V call is TRBV15, the J call TRBJ1-2; TRBD1 is a possible D gene (6 bases). Germline V CDR1 and CDR2: LNHNV, YYDKDF (reference sequence). The CDR3 extends over 15 amino acids. The V and J ends lost 0 bases and 7 bases respectively, with 15 bases between them. The chain's CDR3 is CATSRDRGRGIGYTF. The CDR3 DNA follows: TGTGCCACCAGCAGAGATAGGGGCAGGGGAATTGGCTACACCTTC.

The chain couples TRBV18 to TRBJ2-5; the match to TRBD2 covers 14 bases. V shed 4 bases and J 5 bases; nucleotides not matched to a gene: 18. Germline CDR1 and CDR2: KGHSH and LQKENI. This CDR3 comprises 20 residues. CDR3 nucleotides: TGTGCCAGCTCACTGTCGACAGGACAGGGACTAGCGGGAGCCCGCGAGACCCAGTACTTC. It codes for CASSLSTGQGLAGARETQYF.

The rearrangement uses TRBV27 and TRBJ2-3; 11 bases line up with TRBD2. Germline V gene data show CDR1 as MNHEY and CDR2 as SMNVEV (reference sequence). This CDR3 is 14 amino acids long. Trimming at V came to 5 bases and at J to 5 bases, leaving 3 bases not matched to a gene. CDR3 nucleotide sequence: TGTGCCAGCAGTATGCTAGCGGGAGGAGATACGCAGTATTTT. Its translation: CASSMLAGGDTQYF.

With regard to this clone: The same CDR3 also results from other DNA sequences found in this sample. V usage is TRBV6-1 and J usage is TRBJ2-7, with D tentatively TRBD2 (6 bases). V dropped 1 base and J dropped 4 bases, with 8 bases sitting between them. The length of the CDR3 is 13 residues. CDR1 is MNHNS and CDR2 is SASEGT in the germline V gene. The CDR3 nucleotides read TGTGCCAGCAGTGAAGGGACTAAATACGAGCAGTACTTC. Amino acids: CASSEGTKYEQYF.

This clone has just one count. V and J are TRBV24-1 and TRBJ1-1; 10 positions agree with TRBD1. CDR1 is KGHDR and CDR2 is SFDVKD in the germline V gene. J was trimmed by 3 bases and V by 4 bases; bases with no gene match: 4. This CDR3 has 15 amino acids. DNA of the CDR3: TGTGCCACCAGTGACCCCGGACAGGGGGACACTGAAGCTTTCTTT. Residues: CATSDPGQGDTEAFF.

V gene TRBV2 combines with J gene TRBJ1-1, with D possibly TRBD1 on 5 matching bases. Germline V CDR1 and CDR2: SNHLY, FYNNEI. V shed 6 bases and J shed 4 bases, with 12 bases lying between them. The CDR3 contains 13 residues. Written as DNA, the CDR3 is TGTGCCAGCAGGGGGGAGGGAGTCACTGAAGCTTTCTTT. This sequence encodes CASRGEGVTEAFF.

This clone appeared once. The chain recombines TRBV28 with TRBJ1-5, with D hard to call. Germline values: CDR1 MDHEN, CDR2 SYDVKM. Trimming pared 1 base from V and 6 bases from J, leaving 10 bases between. The CDR3 sequence is 14 residues long. The CDR3 here is CASSLYRIGQPQHF. DNA for the CDR3: TGTGCCAGCAGTTTATACAGAATTGGTCAGCCCCAGCATTTT.

The rearrangement uses TRBV2 and TRBJ2-1, with 9 positions matching TRBD2. After removal of 6 bases from V and 9 bases from J, the junction contained 12 bases not matched to a gene. Germline V CDR1 and CDR2: SNHLY, FYNNEI. This CDR3 spans 15 amino acids. CDR3 DNA: TGTGCCAGCAGGCTCGCCGGGACTAGCTGGAGTGAGCAGTTCTTC. Amino acids: CASRLAGTSWSEQFF.

The V call is TRBV30, the J call TRBJ1-2; 8 bases are a match to TRBD1. The germline V gene encodes CDR1 GTSNPN and CDR2 SVGIG (reference sequence). The CDR3 extends over 14 amino acids. V lost 3 bases, J lost 8 bases, and 11 bases stayed unmatched. The CDR3 loop reads CAWRDRVSVGGYTF. The CDR3 DNA reads as TGTGCCTGGAGGGACAGGGTCTCGGTGGGAGGCTACACCTTC.

V and J are TRBV11-2 and TRBJ1-2; no definite D call. The germline V gene has CDR1 SGHAT and CDR2 FQNNGV. Trimming pared 1 base from V and 3 bases from J, leaving 6 bases between. The CDR3 covers 13 residues. Written as DNA, the CDR3 is TGTGCCAGCAGCTTAGGGGCACACTATGGCTACACCTTC. This sequence encodes CASSLGAHYGYTF.

The V call is TRBV5-6, the J call TRBJ2-7; the D gene is possibly TRBD2 (7 bases). The CDR3 extends over 15 amino acids. Trimming stripped 3 bases from V and 4 bases from J, with 17 bases between. The germline gives CDR1 SGHDT, CDR2 YYEEEE. The CDR3 nucleotides read TGTGCCAGCAGCTGGAGGTTCAGGGGAGGGTACGAGCAGTACTTC. It yields the protein CASSWRFRGGYEQYF.

This clone was detected only once. The CDR3 loop reads CASSFGTVYNEQFF. The DNA of the CDR3 is TGTGCCAGCAGTTTCGGGACAGTGTACAATGAGCAGTTCTTC. The chain combines TRBV7-9 with TRBJ2-1, with TRBD1 matching 7 bases. Trimming at V came to 6 bases and at J to 4 bases, leaving 6 bases not matched to a gene. Germline assignment: CDR1 SEHNR and CDR2 FQNEAQ (reference sequence). CDR3 length: 14 residues. Together with reference TRBV7-9 and TRBJ2-1, the CDR3 gives the full variable domain: DTGVSQNPRHKITKRGQNVTFRCDPISEHNRLYWYRQTLGQGPEFLTYFQNEAQLEKSRLLSDRFSAERPKGSFSTLEIQRTEQGDSAMYLCASSFGTVYNEQFFGPGTRLTVL.

The CDR3 sequence is CASSVGLAQGTGYEQYF. CDR3 nucleotide sequence: TGTGCCAGCAGCGTAGGACTAGCCCAGGGCACGGGATACGAGCAGTACTTC. This chain uses TRBV9 with TRBJ2-7; TRBD2 agrees at 7 bases. Looked up from germline, CDR1 is SGDLS and CDR2 is YYNGEE. The V gene end was trimmed by 0 bases and the J gene end by 4 bases; junction bases not matched to a gene: 13. This CDR3 has 17 residues.

The chain links TRBV27 to TRBJ2-7, with 12 bases that match TRBD2. The V gene end was trimmed by 4 bases and the J gene end by 6 bases; junction bases not matched to a gene: 7. Germline values: CDR1 MNHEY, CDR2 SMNVEV (reference sequence). The length of the CDR3 is 15 residues. The DNA for the CDR3 is TGTGCCAGCAGTTCTGGACTAGCGGGAACGGCCGAGCAGTACTTC. Residues: CASSSGLAGTAEQYF.

This rearrangement joins TRBV19 to TRBJ2-5; 8 positions agree with TRBD1. Germline V gene lookup returns CDR1 LNHDA and CDR2 SQIVND (reference sequence). V was clipped by 4 bases and J by 2 bases; unmatched bases: 9. The CDR3 consists of 16 residues. In DNA, the CDR3 is TGTGCCAGTAGTACCGGGACAGGACTCACTCAAGAGACCCAGTACTTC. Translation gives CASSTGTGLTQETQYF.

This clone was recorded a few times. The V call is TRBV7-6, the J call TRBJ2-2; D perhaps matches TRBD2 (7 bases). The CDR3 extends over 14 amino acids. The germline V and J ends were trimmed by 5 bases and 6 bases, with 13 bases remaining between them. The germline V gene has CDR1 SGHVS and CDR2 FNYEAQ. CDR3 residues: CASSRPGGSGELFF. CDR3 coding DNA: TGTGCCAGCAGCCGTCCGGGGGGCTCCGGGGAGCTGTTTTTT.

This chain joins TRBV6-5 and TRBJ2-3, with 12 bases aligning to TRBD1. Germline CDR1 and CDR2: MNHEY and SVGAGI. The V gene end was trimmed by 5 bases and the J gene end by 5 bases; junction bases not matched to a gene: 5. The CDR3 spans 15 residues. The CDR3 loop reads CASSPGQGAGDTQYF. In DNA, the CDR3 is TGTGCCAGCAGTCCGGGACAGGGGGCGGGAGATACGCAGTATTTT.

The chain uses TRBV3-1 (or the pseudogene TRBV3-2) and TRBJ2-1; tentatively, D is TRBD2 (6 bases). The CDR3 runs 12 residues. Germline CDR1 is LGHDT and CDR2 is YNNKEL (reference sequence). V lost 6 bases and J lost 5, with 8 bases in between. In DNA form, the CDR3 reads TGTGCCAGCAGGGGACTTAACAATGAGCAGTTCTTC. This translates into CASRGLNNEQFF.

V and J are TRBV6-5 and TRBJ2-7; the D gene is possibly TRBD2 (6 bases). The CDR3 is 15 residues long. V was trimmed by 6 bases and J by 5 bases, leaving 20 bases between them. From germline, CDR1 is MNHEY and CDR2 SVGAGI. In nucleotides, the CDR3 is TGTGCCAGCAGACCCTTTGCAGGCGGGAAAAACGAGCAGTACTTC. Translation: CASRPFAGGKNEQYF.

V gene TRBV6-2 or TRBV6-3 combines with J gene TRBJ2-7, with D unclear. The CDR3 has 12 amino acids. Per the germline V gene, CDR1 is MNHEY and CDR2 is SVGEGT. The germline V and J ends were trimmed by 2 bases and 4 bases, with 6 bases remaining between them. The CDR3 reads CASSYPVYEQYF. In nucleotides, the CDR3 is TGTGCCAGCAGTTACCCCGTATACGAGCAGTACTTC.

The chain joins TRBV6-1 to TRBJ2-7, with D maybe TRBD1 (5 bases). The CDR3 is 13 residues long. Trimming pared 3 bases from V and 2 bases from J, leaving 8 bases between. CDR1 MNHNS and CDR2 SASEGT come from the germline V gene. The CDR3 DNA reads TGTGCCAGCAGTGATGACAGAGCCTACGAGCAGTACTTC. The encoded protein is CASSDDRAYEQYF.